Below, 27 T cell receptor beta chains from the same sample are listed, as sequenced in a study of blood T cell repertoires in COVID-19. The method was immunoSEQ multiplex PCR; TCRdb's version includes in-frame clones alone and lacks a portion of them. The sample yields over 350,000 clones, 88% seen once. Input material: PBMCs or T cells enriched from blood (not recorded which). The receptors were sampled from a woman in her twenties or thirties with acute COVID-19.

This chain connects TRBV9 to TRBJ2-3; possible D gene TRBD1, 5 bases. The germline V and J ends were trimmed by 0 bases and 0 bases, with 8 bases remaining between them. The CDR3 extends over 15 amino acids. The germline V gene encodes CDR1 SGDLS and CDR2 YYNGEE. Here the CDR3 DNA reads TGTGCCAGCAGCGTAGAGGGGTTTAGCACAGATACGCAGTATTTT. This sequence encodes CASSVEGFSTDTQYF.

The rearrangement uses TRBV29-1 and TRBJ2-1; a weak D match, TRBD1 (5 bases). The germline gives CDR1 SQVTM, CDR2 ANQGSEA. V lost 6 bases and J 9 bases, leaving 15 bases between the germline ends. The CDR3 totals 12 residues. This CDR3 is CSVFQGRGEQFF. CDR3 bases: TGCAGCGTCTTCCAGGGAAGGGGTGAGCAGTTCTTC.

The rearrangement joins TRBV19 to TRBJ2-7, with D maybe TRBD1 (5 bases). The V end was cut by 3 bases, the J end by 2 bases, with 20 bases between. The germline CDR1 and CDR2 sequences are LNHDA and SQIVND (reference sequence). The CDR3 has 17 amino acids. The CDR3 DNA sequence: TGTGCCAGTAGTATGGGGCTCGGTCGGGTCGGCGCCTACGAGCAGTACTTC. It codes for CASSMGLGRVGAYEQYF.

About this clone: This may be a read error: a much more frequent sequence differs by one nucleotide. This chain uses TRBV11-2 with TRBJ2-7; D remains unclear. Trimming pared 5 bases from V and 2 bases from J, leaving 4 bases between. The CDR3 spans 11 residues. CDR1 SGHAT and CDR2 FQNNGV come from the germline V gene. The CDR3: CASSPAYEQYF. In DNA form, the CDR3 reads TGTGCCAGCAGCCCGGCCTACGAGCAGTACTTC.

This clone has just one count. This chain links TRBV9 with TRBJ2-1; 7 bases fit TRBD2. This CDR3 contains 12 residues. Losses at the gene ends were 3 bases for V and 9 bases for J; bases not matched to a gene: 3. From germline, CDR1 is SGDLS and CDR2 YYNGEE. CDR3 bases: TGTGCCAGCAGCGCGAGGACTAGTGAGCAGTTCTTC. Translated: CASSARTSEQFF.

The V gene is TRBV7-6, the J gene TRBJ1-2; a weak D match, TRBD1 (5 bases). Per the germline V gene, CDR1 is SGHVS and CDR2 is FNYEAQ. V shed 8 bases and J shed 6 bases, with 13 bases lying between them. The CDR3 covers 12 residues. CDR3: CASYGGGDGYTF. CDR3 in DNA: TGTGCCAGCTATGGCGGGGGGGATGGCTACACCTTC.

V gene TRBV6-2 or TRBV6-3 combines with J gene TRBJ1-1, with 7 bases lining up with TRBD1. V dropped 2 bases and J dropped 1; count of bases not matched to a gene: 4. Looked up from germline, CDR1 is MNHEY and CDR2 is SVGEGT. This CDR3 has 15 amino acids. The CDR3 spells CASSYGGGANTEAFF. CDR3 nucleotide sequence: TGTGCCAGCAGTTACGGAGGGGGCGCGAACACTGAAGCTTTCTTT.

The V and J genes are TRBV27 and TRBJ1-2; the D gene is possibly TRBD1 (6 bases). The ends were cut back, 3 bases at V and 8 bases at J, with 13 bases in the middle. CDR1 is MNHEY and CDR2 is SMNVEV in the germline V gene (reference sequence). The CDR3 spans 13 residues. CDR3 sequence reads: CASSFNRESGYTF. DNA of the CDR3: TGTGCCAGCAGTTTCAACAGGGAATCGGGCTACACCTTC.

The rearrangement uses TRBV5-1 and TRBJ2-3; TRBD1 matches at 7 bases. The germline V gene has CDR1 SGHRS and CDR2 YFSETQ. Unmatched junction bases numbered 10, after V lost 4 bases and J lost 2 bases. The length of the CDR3 is 16 residues. The CDR3, as DNA: TGCGCCAGCAGCCTCCAGGGGGATCGGTTCACAGATACGCAGTATTTT. Protein product: CASSLQGDRFTDTQYF. Full variable domain (outside the CDR3, taken from reference TRBV5-1 and TRBJ2-3): KAGVTQTPRYLIKTRGQQVTLSCSPISGHRSVSWYQQTPGQGLQFLFEYFSETQRNKGNFPGRFSGRQFSNSRSEMNVSTLELGDSALYLCASSLQGDRFTDTQYFGPGTRLTVL.

The chain recombines TRBV24-1 with TRBJ2-3; TRBD1 aligns across 7 bases. V shed 5 bases and J 3 bases; nucleotides not matched to a gene: 4. The CDR3 has 14 amino acids. Germline lookup yields CDR1 KGHDR and CDR2 SFDVKD. In nucleotides, the CDR3 is TGTGCCACCAGTGGATACAGGGGAACAGATACGCAGTATTTT. It translates to CATSGYRGTDTQYF.

The rearrangement joins TRBV6-5 to TRBJ1-2, with 11 bases lining up with TRBD1. CDR3 size: 14 residues. Germline CDR1 is MNHEY and CDR2 is SVGAGI. Trimming removed 2 bases from V and 7 bases from J; junction bases left unmatched: 3. The CDR3 region has the DNA TGTGCCAGCAGTTACGGACAGGGGGCTGTTGGCTACACCTTC. As protein: CASSYGQGAVGYTF.

The chain recombines TRBV18 with TRBJ1-6; 8 bases align to TRBD1. Trimming cost V 1 base and J 0 bases; bases outside gene matches: 14. CDR3 length equals 21 residues. Germline assignment: CDR1 KGHSH and CDR2 LQKENI. The CDR3 loop is CASSPRGQGISIGSYNSPLHF. CDR3 bases: TGTGCCAGCTCACCACGCGGACAGGGTATTAGTATCGGCTCCTATAATTCACCCCTCCACTTT. The full variable domain, with the rest looked up from reference TRBV18 and TRBJ1-6, is NAGVMQNPRHLVRRRGQEARLRCSPMKGHSHVYWYRQLPEEGLKFMVYLQKENIIDESGMPKERFSAEFPKEGPSILRIQQVVRGDSAAYFCASSPRGQGISIGSYNSPLHFGNGTRLTVT.

The V call is TRBV28, the J call TRBJ2-7; TRBD1 might be the D (6 bases). Trimming removed 7 bases at V and 2 bases at J, with 18 bases between. The germline V gene encodes CDR1 MDHEN and CDR2 SYDVKM. The CDR3 covers 15 residues. The CDR3 here is CASTLGGDPAYEQYF. The CDR3 bases are TGTGCCAGCACCTTAGGGGGTGACCCTGCCTACGAGCAGTACTTC.

The chain employs TRBV19 and TRBJ2-7, with TRBD2 as a possible D gene (5 bases). The V gene's germline CDR1 is LNHDA and CDR2 SQIVND (reference sequence). V was cut by 3 bases and J by 6 bases, with 12 bases left in between. The CDR3 covers 13 residues. CDR3 protein: CASSIRGRGEQYF. The CDR3 DNA is TGTGCCAGTAGTATTCGGGGTAGAGGCGAGCAGTACTTC.

This chain links TRBV30 with TRBJ2-5, with D perhaps matching TRBD2 (6 bases). The CDR3 consists of 15 residues. Germline V gene data show CDR1 as GTSNPN and CDR2 as SVGIG (reference sequence). The V end was cut by 3 bases, the J end by 0 bases, with 14 bases between. The CDR3 DNA follows: TGTGCCTGGAGCGGGGGAGAGGGGTACCAAGAGACCCAGTACTTC. Translating it yields CAWSGGEGYQETQYF.

The V and J genes are TRBV19 and TRBJ1-4; D perhaps matches TRBD1 (5 bases). This CDR3 spans 12 amino acids. The germline CDR1 and CDR2 sequences are LNHDA and SQIVND (reference sequence). V was pared by 9 bases and J by 3 bases, with 8 bases between. CDR3 loop: CASRVPNEKLFF. The DNA for the CDR3 is TGTGCCAGCAGGGTCCCTAATGAAAAACTGTTTTTT. Full variable domain (remainder filled in from reference TRBV19 and TRBJ1-4): DGGITQSPKYLFRKEGQNVTLSCEQNLNHDAMYWYRQDPGQGLRLIYYSQIVNDFQKGDIAEGYSVSREKKESFPLTVTSAQKNPTAFYLCASRVPNEKLFFGSGTQLSVL.

The chain uses TRBV10-2 and TRBJ1-6; D is uncertain. With 7 bases removed from V and 8 bases from J, the gap between germline ends came to 9 bases. Germline values: CDR1 WSHSY, CDR2 SAAADI. The CDR3 covers 12 residues. Here the CDR3 DNA reads TGCGCCAGCACGATGAGGGATTCACCCCTCCACTTT. Translating gives CASTMRDSPLHF.

The genes are TRBV6-5 and TRBJ1-6; 8 nucleotides align to TRBD1. Germline CDR1 MNHEY, CDR2 SVGAGI. The CDR3 loop spans 14 amino acids. The trim removed 4 bases at V and 10 bases at J, leaving 6 bases unmatched. The chain's CDR3 is CASSWDRLKSPLHF. In DNA, the CDR3 is TGTGCCAGCAGTTGGGACAGGTTGAAATCACCCCTCCACTTT.

This chain joins TRBV5-1 and TRBJ1-1, with D maybe TRBD1 (6 bases). CDR3 length equals 17 residues. Germline V gene lookup returns CDR1 SGHRS and CDR2 YFSETQ. The ends were cut back, 7 bases at V and 3 bases at J, with 25 bases in the middle. The CDR3, as DNA: TGCGCCAGCGCTTCCCAAGCTTCGCGGGGGCGCGACACTGAAGCTTTCTTT. Protein sequence: CASASQASRGRDTEAFF.

The chain recombines TRBV2 with TRBJ1-2, with 9 positions matching TRBD1. Germline V gives CDR1 SNHLY, CDR2 FYNNEI. This CDR3 is built from 14 residues. V was clipped by 6 bases and J by 8 bases; unmatched bases: 10. CDR3 protein: CASSGSRDRAGYTF. DNA of the CDR3: TGTGCCAGCAGCGGAAGCCGGGACAGGGCGGGCTACACCTTC.

The V gene is TRBV6-5, the J gene TRBJ1-5; D possibly corresponds to TRBD1 (5 bases). In germline, CDR1 is MNHEY, CDR2 SVGAGI. This CDR3 comprises 14 residues. Trimming left V 5 bases short and J 4 bases short, with 12 bases between. The CDR3 region is CASSLMGGNQPQHF. CDR3 nucleotides: TGTGCCAGCAGTCTCATGGGGGGGAATCAGCCCCAGCATTTT.

The chain carries TRBV6-5 and TRBJ1-6; D remains unclear. CDR1 MNHEY and CDR2 SVGAGI come from the germline V gene. Deletions cut 5 bases from V and 7 bases from J, with 6 bases between. CDR3 length: 12 residues. The CDR3 coding sequence is TGTGCCAGCAGTCAGATGAATTCACCCCTCCACTTT. It codes for CASSQMNSPLHF.

The V and J genes are TRBV5-4 and TRBJ2-1; 7 bases are shared with TRBD1. Germline V gene data show CDR1 as SGHNT and CDR2 as YYREEE (reference sequence). This CDR3 comprises 13 residues. V shed 5 bases and J 10 bases; nucleotides not matched to a gene: 9. Here the CDR3 reads CASSSEGGLEQFF. CDR3 DNA: TGTGCCAGCAGTAGCGAAGGGGGCCTCGAGCAGTTCTTC.

This clone has just a few counts. The chain employs TRBV13 and TRBJ1-4; 9 bases are a match to TRBD1. CDR3 size: 16 residues. V shed 5 bases and J 8 bases; nucleotides not matched to a gene: 12. The V gene's germline CDR1 is PRHDT and CDR2 FYEKMQ (reference sequence). The CDR3, as DNA: TGTGCCAGCAGCCTCAATTCGGGACAGGGTCGCGAAAAACTGTTTTTT. It specifies CASSLNSGQGREKLFF. Full variable domain (remainder filled in from reference TRBV13 and TRBJ1-4): AAGVIQSPRHLIKEKRETATLKCYPIPRHDTVYWYQQGPGQDPQFLISFYEKMQSDKGSIPDRFSAQQFSDYHSELNMSSLELGDSALYFCASSLNSGQGREKLFFGSGTQLSVL.

This clone was recorded once. J is TRBJ2-7 and V is TRBV7-9; 9 nucleotides agree with TRBD1. Germline V CDR1 and CDR2: SEHNR, FQNEAQ (reference sequence). The CDR3 runs 14 residues. V was clipped by 5 bases and J by 6 bases; unmatched bases: 8. The CDR3 region has the DNA TGTGCCAGCAGCCCGAGGACAGGGGCCTTCGAGCAGTACTTC. This encodes CASSPRTGAFEQYF.

This chain joins TRBV19 and TRBJ1-1; tentative D call: TRBD1 (5 bases). Trimming left V 6 bases short and J 4 bases short, with 9 bases between. In germline, CDR1 is LNHDA, CDR2 SQIVND (reference sequence). This CDR3 region has 12 residues. DNA of the CDR3: TGTGCCAGTAGGGGGCGCGGCACTGAAGCTTTCTTT. This sequence encodes CASRGRGTEAFF. The whole variable domain, remainder taken from reference TRBV19 and TRBJ1-1, is DGGITQSPKYLFRKEGQNVTLSCEQNLNHDAMYWYRQDPGQGLRLIYYSQIVNDFQKGDIAEGYSVSREKKESFPLTVTSAQKNPTAFYLCASRGRGTEAFFGQGTRLTVV.

The chain is built from TRBV6-1 and TRBJ1-6, with a tentative D call TRBD1 (5 bases). V dropped 1 base and J dropped 10 bases, with 17 bases sitting between them. CDR3 length: 16 residues. Germline assignment: CDR1 MNHNS and CDR2 SASEGT. In nucleotides, the CDR3 is TGTGCCAGCAGTGAAGACGGAGGAGGGGCTGGCTCACCCCTCCACTTT. Protein product: CASSEDGGGAGSPLHF.